This T cell receptor (beta chain) was sequenced during a study of T cell changes during pregnancy in multiple sclerosis. Measured with immunoSEQ multiplex PCR; TCRdb has only the in-frame clones, and not every one. The sample records tens of thousands of clones, just over 90% being singletons. Per germline, CDR1 LGHNT and CDR2 FRNRAP. The V gene lost 1 base and the J gene lost 4 bases, with 8 bases spanning the gap. CDR3 length equals 14 residues. The sequence derives from a female donor with multiple sclerosis, enrolled in a pregnancy study. Source: CD4+ T cells from peripheral blood mononuclear cells, taken in the first trimester of pregnancy. The genes are TRBV12-5 and TRBJ2-1; D gene ambiguous. CDR3 protein: CASGLGTAYNEQFF. CDR3 in DNA: TGTGCTAGTGGTTTGGGAACAGCTTACAATGAGCAGTTCTTC.